A selection of T cell receptor beta chains follows, all from one sample in a study of shared clonotypes between healthy human individuals. Generated by immunoSEQ multiplex PCR, the TCRdb table keeps only in-frame clones and is missing some. The top ten clones hold 15% to 20% of a sample with about 320,000 clones, around 86% of them seen once. Sequenced input: memory CD8+ T cells sorted from blood. All receptors derive from a man aged 18 to 30 in good health. CDR3s include the opening cysteine and the closing phenylalanine or tryptophan. The D gene is left open where the match is weak. Size is omitted from some rows. Given values are once, few, many or a class for expanded clones.

CDR3 protein: CASSPTGMNYGYTF
CDR3 DNA: TGTGCCAGCAGTCCGACAGGGATGAACTATGGCTACACCTTC
D gene: TRBD1
clone size: -
J gene: TRBJ1-2
V gene: TRBV28

CDR3 protein: CAWSGIAGGLYDEQFF
CDR3 DNA: TGTGCCTGGAGCGGGATAGCGGGGGGGCTGTACGATGAGCAGTTCTTC
D gene: TRBD2
clone size: many
J gene: TRBJ2-1
V gene: TRBV30

CDR3 protein: CASSVSQGLEQYF
CDR3 DNA: TGTGCCAGCAGCGTTTCACAGGGGCTCGAGCAGTACTTC
D gene: TRBD1
clone size: many
J gene: TRBJ2-7
V gene: TRBV9

CDR3 protein: CASRTRGLGEQYF
CDR3 DNA: TGTGCCAGCAGGACACGGGGACTCGGCGAGCAGTACTTC
D gene: -
clone size: -
J gene: TRBJ2-7
V gene: TRBV6-5

CDR3 protein: CASSPTGASYEQYF
CDR3 DNA: TGTGCCAGCAGTCCCACAGGGGCCTCCTACGAGCAGTACTTC
D gene: TRBD1
clone size: -
J gene: TRBJ2-7
V gene: TRBV28

CDR3 protein: CASSLGSSYEQYF
CDR3 DNA: TGTGCCAGCAGCTTGGGCAGTTCCTACGAGCAGTACTTC
D gene: -
clone size: once
J gene: TRBJ2-7
V gene: TRBV13

CDR3 protein: CASSRGNQPQHF
CDR3 DNA: TGTGCCAGCAGCCGGGGAAATCAGCCCCAGCATTTT
D gene: -
clone size: -
J gene: TRBJ1-5
V gene: TRBV7-9

CDR3 protein: CASSPGALQTQYF
CDR3 DNA: TGTGCCAGCTCGCCGGGAGCGTTGCAGACCCAGTACTTC
D gene: -
clone size: -
J gene: TRBJ2-5
V gene: TRBV11-3

CDR3 protein: CASSLSPWTGEGEQYF
CDR3 DNA: TGTGCCAGCAGTTTATCTCCCTGGACAGGGGAGGGCGAGCAGTACTTC
D gene: TRBD1
clone size: once
J gene: TRBJ2-7
V gene: TRBV28

CDR3 protein: CASSLGTALVQYF
CDR3 DNA: TGTGCCAGCAGCTTGGGGACAGCCCTCGTTCAGTACTTC
D gene: -
clone size: few
J gene: TRBJ2-4
V gene: TRBV5-6

CDR3 protein: CASLAVLSNEQYF
CDR3 DNA: TGTGCCAGCCTGGCCGTTCTTTCCAACGAGCAGTACTTC
D gene: -
clone size: few
J gene: TRBJ2-7
V gene: TRBV28